The clone carrying this T cell receptor (beta chain) came up a few times. Its matching antigen is unknown. This entry is derived from a study of radiotherapy plus CTLA-4 blockade in lung cancer. Study outcomes and limitations: Tumor-derived TCR clones expanded in blood after radiotherapy plus ipilimumab. Early clonal dynamics of blood T cells, together with interferon-beta, were reported as the best response predictor.

Focal radiation and CTLA-4 blockade (ipilimumab) were tested in chemo-refractory metastatic non-small-cell lung cancer patients. Assay: immunoSEQ multiplex PCR; the TCRdb copy retains only in-frame clones and omits some. In the table there are about 97,000 clones, about 70% of which are singletons. This clonotype originated in a human donor with non-small cell lung cancer who had a partial response to radiotherapy plus ipilimumab. Some clones in this sample may be carry-over from other donors' samples. The sample here was peripheral blood, taken from a patient treated with radiotherapy plus ipilimumab.

The CDR3 loop is CASSQGVNTEAFF. The CDR3 DNA reads as TGTGCCAGCAGTCAGGGGGTGAACACTGAAGCTTTCTTT. The chain is built from TRBV6-1 and TRBJ1-1, with 7 nucleotides matching TRBD1. In germline, CDR1 is MNHNS, CDR2 SASEGT. The CDR3 extends over 13 amino acids. With V trimmed by 5 bases and J by 0 bases, 0 bases remained unmatched.